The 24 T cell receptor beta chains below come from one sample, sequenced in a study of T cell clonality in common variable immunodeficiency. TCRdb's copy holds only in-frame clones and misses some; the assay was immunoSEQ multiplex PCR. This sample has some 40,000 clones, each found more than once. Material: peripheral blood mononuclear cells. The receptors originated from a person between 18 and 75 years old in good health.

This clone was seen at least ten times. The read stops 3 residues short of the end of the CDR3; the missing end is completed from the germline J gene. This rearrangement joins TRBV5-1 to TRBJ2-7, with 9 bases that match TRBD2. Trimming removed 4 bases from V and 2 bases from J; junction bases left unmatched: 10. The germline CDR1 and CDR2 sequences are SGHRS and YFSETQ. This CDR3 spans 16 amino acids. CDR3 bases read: TGCGCCAGCAGCCCCGGCGGTAGCGGGAGCCCCTACGAG. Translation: CASSPGGSGSPYE. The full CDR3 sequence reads CASSPGGSGSPYEQYF.

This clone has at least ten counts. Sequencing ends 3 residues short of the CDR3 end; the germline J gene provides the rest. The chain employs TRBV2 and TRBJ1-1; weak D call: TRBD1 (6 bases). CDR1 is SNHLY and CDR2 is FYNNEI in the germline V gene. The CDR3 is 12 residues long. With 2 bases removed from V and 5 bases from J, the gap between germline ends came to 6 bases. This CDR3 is CASSERGTEAFF. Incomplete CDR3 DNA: TGTGCCAGCAGTGAAAGGGGGACTGAA.

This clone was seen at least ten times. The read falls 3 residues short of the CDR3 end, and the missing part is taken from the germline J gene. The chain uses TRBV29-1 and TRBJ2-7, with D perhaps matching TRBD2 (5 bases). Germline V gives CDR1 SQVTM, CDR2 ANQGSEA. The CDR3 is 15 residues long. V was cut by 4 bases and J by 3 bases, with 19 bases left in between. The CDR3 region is CSVGGGERPGYEQYF. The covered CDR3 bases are TGCAGCGTTGGCGGAGGAGAGCGACCGGGCTACGAG.

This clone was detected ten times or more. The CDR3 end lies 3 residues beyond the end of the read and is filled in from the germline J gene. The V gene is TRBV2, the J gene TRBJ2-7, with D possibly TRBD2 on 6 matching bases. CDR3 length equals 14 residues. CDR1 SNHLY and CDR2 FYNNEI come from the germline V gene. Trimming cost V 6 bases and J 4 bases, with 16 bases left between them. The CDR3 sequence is CASSRTMNEYEQYF. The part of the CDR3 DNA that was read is TGTGCCAGCAGCCGGACTATGAACGAGTACGAG.

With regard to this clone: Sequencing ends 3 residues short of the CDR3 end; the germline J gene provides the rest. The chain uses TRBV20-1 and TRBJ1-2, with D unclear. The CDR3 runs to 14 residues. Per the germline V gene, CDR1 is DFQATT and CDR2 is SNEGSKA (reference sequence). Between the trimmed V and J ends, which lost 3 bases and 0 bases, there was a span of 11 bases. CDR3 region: CSASSPYTNYGYTF. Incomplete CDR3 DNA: TGCAGTGCTAGTTCCCCCTATACTAACTATGGC.

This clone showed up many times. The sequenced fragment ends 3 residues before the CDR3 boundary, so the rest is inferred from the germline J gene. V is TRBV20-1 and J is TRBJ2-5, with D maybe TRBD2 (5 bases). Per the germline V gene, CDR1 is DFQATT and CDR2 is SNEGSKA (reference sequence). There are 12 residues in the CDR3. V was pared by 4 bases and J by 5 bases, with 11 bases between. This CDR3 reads CSATSGRETQYF. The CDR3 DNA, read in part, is TGCAGTGCTACCAGCGGTAGGGAGACC.

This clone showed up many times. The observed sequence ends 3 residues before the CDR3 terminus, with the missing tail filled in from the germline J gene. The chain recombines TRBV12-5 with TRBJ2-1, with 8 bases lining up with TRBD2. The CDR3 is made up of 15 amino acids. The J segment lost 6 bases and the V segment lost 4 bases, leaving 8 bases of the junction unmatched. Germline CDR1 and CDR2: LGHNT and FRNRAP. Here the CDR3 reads CASGWVTGTSNEQFF. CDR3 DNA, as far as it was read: TGTGCTAGTGGTTGGGTAACCGGGACTAGCAATGAG.

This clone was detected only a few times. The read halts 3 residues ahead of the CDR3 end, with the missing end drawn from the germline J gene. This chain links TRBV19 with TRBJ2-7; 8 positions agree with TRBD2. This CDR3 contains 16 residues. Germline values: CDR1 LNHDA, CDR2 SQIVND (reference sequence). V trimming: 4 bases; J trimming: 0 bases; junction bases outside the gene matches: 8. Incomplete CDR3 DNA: TGTGCCAGTAGTAATAGGATAGCGGGGTCCTCCTACGAG. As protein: CASSNRIAGSSYE. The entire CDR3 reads CASSNRIAGSSYEQYF.

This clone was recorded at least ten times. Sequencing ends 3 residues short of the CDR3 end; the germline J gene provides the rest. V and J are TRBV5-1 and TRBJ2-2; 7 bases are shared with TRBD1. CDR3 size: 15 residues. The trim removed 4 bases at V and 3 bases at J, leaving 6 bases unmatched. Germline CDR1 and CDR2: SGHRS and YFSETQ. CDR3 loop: CASSTGDRDTGELFF. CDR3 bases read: TGCGCCAGCAGCACAGGGGATAGAGACACCGGGGAG.

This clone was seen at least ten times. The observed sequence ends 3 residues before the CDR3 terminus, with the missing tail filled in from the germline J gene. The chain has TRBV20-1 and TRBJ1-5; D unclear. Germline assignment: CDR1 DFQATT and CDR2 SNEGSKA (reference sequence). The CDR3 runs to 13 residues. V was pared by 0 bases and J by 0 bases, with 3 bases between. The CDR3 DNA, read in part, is TGCAGTGCTAGAGACCTTAGCAATCAGCCC. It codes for CSARDLSNQP. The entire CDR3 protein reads CSARDLSNQPQHF.

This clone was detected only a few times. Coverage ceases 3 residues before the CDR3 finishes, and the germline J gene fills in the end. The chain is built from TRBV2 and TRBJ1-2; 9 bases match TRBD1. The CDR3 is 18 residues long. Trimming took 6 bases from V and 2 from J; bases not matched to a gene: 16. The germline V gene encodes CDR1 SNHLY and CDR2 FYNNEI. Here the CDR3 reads CASRPIDIGQGSNYGYTF. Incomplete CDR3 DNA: TGTGCCAGCAGACCGATAGATATTGGACAGGGGAGCAACTATGGC.

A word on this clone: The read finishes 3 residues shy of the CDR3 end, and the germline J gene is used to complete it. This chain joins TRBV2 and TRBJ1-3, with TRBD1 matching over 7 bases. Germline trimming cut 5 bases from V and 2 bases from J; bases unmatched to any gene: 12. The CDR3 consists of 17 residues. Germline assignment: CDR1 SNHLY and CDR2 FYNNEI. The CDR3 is CASSLQGQGGTGNTIYF. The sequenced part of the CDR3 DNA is TGTGCCAGCAGTTTACAAGGGCAGGGGGGCACTGGAAACACC.

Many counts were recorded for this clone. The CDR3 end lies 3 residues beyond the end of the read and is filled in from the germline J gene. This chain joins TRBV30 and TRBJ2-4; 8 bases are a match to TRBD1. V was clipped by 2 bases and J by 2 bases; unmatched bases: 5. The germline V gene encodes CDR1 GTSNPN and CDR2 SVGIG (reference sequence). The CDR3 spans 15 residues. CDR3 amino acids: CAWSSGGSSKNIQYF. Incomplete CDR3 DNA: TGTGCCTGGAGTTCAGGGGGCTCTTCCAAAAACATT. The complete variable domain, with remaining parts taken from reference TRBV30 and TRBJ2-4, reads SQTIHQWPATLVQPVGSPLSLECTVEGTSNPNLYWYRQAAGRGLQLLFYSVGIGQISSEVPQNLSASRPQDRQFILSSKKLLLSDSGFYLCAWSSGGSSKNIQYFGAGTRLSVL.

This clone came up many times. The CDR3 bases that were read are TGTGCCAGCAGTGATACCGGGACAGGCTTTGTTGAG. Its translation: CASSDTGTGFVE. The entire CDR3 is CASSDTGTGFVEQFF. The V call is TRBV28, the J call TRBJ2-1, with TRBD1 matching 8 bases. The read ends 3 residues early relative to the CDR3; the germline J gene fills the gap. CDR3 size: 15 residues. Germline loops: CDR1 MDHEN, CDR2 SYDVKM. J gave up 9 bases and V 5 bases, and 12 bases lay outside the gene matches.

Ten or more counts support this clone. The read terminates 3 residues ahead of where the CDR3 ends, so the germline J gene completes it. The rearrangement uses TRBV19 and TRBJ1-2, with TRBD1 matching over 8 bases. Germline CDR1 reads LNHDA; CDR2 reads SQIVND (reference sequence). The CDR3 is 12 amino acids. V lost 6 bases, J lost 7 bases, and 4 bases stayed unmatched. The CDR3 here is CASSPQGAGYTF. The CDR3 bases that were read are TGTGCCAGTAGCCCTCAGGGGGCTGGC.

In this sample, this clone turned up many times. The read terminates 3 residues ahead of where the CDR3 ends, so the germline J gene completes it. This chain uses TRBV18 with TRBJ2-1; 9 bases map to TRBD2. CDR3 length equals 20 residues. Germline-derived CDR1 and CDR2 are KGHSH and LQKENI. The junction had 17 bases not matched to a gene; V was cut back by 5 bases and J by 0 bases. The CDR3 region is CASSIKGGTSLGFSYNEQFF. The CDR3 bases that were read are TGTGCCAGCTCAATTAAGGGGGGGACTAGCTTGGGCTTCTCCTACAATGAG.

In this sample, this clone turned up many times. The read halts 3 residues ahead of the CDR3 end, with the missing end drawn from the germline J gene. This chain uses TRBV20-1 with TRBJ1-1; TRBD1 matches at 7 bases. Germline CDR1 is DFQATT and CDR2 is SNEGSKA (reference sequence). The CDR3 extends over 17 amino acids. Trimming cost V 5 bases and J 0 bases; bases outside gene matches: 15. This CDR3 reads CSAPEGGAGQLNTEAFF. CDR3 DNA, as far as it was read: TGCAGTGCTCCCGAGGGGGGAGCGGGACAGTTGAACACTGAA.

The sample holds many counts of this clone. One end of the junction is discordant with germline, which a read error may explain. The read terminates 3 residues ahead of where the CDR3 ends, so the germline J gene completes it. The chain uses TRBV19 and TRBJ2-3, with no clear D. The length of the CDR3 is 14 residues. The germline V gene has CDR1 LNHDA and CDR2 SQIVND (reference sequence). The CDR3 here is CASSIPQAPETQYF. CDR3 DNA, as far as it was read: TGTGCCAGTAGTATACCGCAGGCGCCAGAGACG.

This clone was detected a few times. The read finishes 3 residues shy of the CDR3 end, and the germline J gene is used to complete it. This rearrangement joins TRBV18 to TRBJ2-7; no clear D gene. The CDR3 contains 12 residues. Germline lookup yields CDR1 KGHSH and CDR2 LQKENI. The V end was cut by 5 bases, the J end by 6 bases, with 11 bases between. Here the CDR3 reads CASSTESPEQYF. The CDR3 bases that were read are TGTGCCAGCTCAACAGAGTCCCCCGAG.

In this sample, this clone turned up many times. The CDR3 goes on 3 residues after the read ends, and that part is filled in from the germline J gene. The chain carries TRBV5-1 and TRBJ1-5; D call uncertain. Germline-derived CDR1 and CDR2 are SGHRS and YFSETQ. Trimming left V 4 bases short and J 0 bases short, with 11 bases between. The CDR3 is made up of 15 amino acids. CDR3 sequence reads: CASSLAGVSNQPQHF. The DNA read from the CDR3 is TGCGCCAGCAGCCTTGCCGGGGTTAGCAATCAGCCC.

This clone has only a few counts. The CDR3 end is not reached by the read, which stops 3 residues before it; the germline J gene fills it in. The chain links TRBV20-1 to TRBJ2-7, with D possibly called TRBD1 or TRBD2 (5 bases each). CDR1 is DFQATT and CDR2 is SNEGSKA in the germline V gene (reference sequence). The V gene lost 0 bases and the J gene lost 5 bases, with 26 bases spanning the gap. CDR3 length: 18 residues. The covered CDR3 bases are TGCAGTGCTAGAGAGAGGGCCGAGGGGAACGCACTGATCGACGAG. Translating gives CSARERAEGNALIDE. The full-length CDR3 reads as CSARERAEGNALIDEQYF.

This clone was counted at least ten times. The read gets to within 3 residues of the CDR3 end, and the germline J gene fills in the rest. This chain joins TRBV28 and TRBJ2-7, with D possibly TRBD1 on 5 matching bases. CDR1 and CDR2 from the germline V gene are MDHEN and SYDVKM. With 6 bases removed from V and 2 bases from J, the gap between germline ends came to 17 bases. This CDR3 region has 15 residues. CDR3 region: CASRDIVDSTYEQYF. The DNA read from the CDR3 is TGTGCCAGCAGAGACATCGTAGACAGCACCTACGAG.

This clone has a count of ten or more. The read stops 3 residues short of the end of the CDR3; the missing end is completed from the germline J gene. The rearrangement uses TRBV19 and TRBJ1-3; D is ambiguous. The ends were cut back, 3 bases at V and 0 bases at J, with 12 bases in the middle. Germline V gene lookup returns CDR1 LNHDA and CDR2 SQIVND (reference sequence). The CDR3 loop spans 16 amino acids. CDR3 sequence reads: CASSILRGDSGNTIYF. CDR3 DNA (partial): TGTGCCAGTAGTATTCTGCGGGGAGACTCTGGAAACACC.

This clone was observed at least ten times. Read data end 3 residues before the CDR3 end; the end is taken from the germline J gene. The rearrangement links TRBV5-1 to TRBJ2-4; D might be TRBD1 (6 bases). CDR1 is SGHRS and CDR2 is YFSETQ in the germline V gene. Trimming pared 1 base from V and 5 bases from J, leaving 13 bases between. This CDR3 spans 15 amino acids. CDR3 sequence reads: CASSLYVQGQNIQYF. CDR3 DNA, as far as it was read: TGCGCCAGCAGCTTGTATGTCCAGGGGCAAAACATT.